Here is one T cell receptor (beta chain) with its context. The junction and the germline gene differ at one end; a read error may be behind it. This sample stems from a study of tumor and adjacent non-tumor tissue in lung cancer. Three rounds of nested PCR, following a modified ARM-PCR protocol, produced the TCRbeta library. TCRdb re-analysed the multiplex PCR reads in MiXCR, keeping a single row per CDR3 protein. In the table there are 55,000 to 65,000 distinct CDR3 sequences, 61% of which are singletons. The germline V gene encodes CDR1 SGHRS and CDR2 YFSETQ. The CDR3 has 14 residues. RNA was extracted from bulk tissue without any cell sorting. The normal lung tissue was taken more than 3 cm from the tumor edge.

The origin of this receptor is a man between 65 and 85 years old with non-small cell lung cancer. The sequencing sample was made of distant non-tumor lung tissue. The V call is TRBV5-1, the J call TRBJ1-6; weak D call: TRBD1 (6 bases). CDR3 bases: TGCACCAGCAGCGGGGGGGCGATTAATTCACCCCTCCACTTT. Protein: CTSSGGAINSPLHF. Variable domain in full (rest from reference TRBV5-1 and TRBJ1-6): KAGVTQTPRYLIKTRGQQVTLSCSPISGHRSVSWYQQTPGQGLQFLFEYFSETQRNKGNFPGRFSGRQFSNSRSEMNVSTLELGDSALYLCTSSGGAINSPLHFGNGTRLTVT.